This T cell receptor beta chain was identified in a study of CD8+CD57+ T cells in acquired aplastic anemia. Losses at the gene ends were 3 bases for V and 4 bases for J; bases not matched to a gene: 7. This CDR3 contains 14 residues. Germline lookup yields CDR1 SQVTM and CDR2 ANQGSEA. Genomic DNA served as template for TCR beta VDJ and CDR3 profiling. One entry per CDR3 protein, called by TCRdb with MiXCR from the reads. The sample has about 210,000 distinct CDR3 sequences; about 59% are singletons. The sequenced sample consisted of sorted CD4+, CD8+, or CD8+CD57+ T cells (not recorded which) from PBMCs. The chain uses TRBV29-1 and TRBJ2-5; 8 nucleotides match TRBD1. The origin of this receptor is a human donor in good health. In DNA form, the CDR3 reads TGCAGCGTTGAGGAAGCGGACAGGGTAGAGACCCAGTACTTC. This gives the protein CSVEEADRVETQYF.